This T cell receptor (beta chain) was retrieved from a study of blood T cells in healthy people across ages. In regard to this clonotype: As yet, its antigen is unknown.

Whole-study findings and limits: A strong correlation was seen between TCR beta diversity and naive T cell percentage.

Primers used in a second PCR of roughly 6 to 12 cycles were a sample-barcoded 5' primer and a J-beta primer mix. TCRdb reprocessed the 5' RACE reads via MiXCR and lists one record per CDR3 protein. The repertoire includes more than 650,000 distinct CDR3 sequences, roughly 53% of them detected once, and 41% sits in the top ten. V gave up 7 bases and J gave up 4 bases, with 14 bases separating them. This CDR3 comprises 14 residues. CDR1 and CDR2 (germline): SNHLY, FYNNEI. The origin of this receptor is an elderly man in good health. V gene TRBV2 combines with J gene TRBJ1-5, with D perhaps matching TRBD1 (5 bases). The source material was blood. The CDR3 sequence: CASTRDGVNQPQHF. CDR3 in DNA: TGTGCCAGCACCCGGGACGGAGTAAATCAGCCCCAGCATTTT.